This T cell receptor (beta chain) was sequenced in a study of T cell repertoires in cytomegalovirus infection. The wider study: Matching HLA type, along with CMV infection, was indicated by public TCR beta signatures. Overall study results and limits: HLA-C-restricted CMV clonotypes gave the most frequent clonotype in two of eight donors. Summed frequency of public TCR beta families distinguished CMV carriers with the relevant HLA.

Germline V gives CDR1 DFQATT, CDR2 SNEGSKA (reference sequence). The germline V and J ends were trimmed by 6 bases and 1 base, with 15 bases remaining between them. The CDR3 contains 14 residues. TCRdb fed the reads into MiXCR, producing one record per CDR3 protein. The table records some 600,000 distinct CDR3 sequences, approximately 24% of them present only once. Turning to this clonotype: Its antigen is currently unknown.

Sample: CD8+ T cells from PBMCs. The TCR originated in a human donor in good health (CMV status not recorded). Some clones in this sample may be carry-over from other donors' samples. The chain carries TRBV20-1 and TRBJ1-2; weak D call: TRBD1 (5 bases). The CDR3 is CSANGGDNNYGYTF. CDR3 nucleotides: TGCAGTGCCAATGGGGGAGACAATAACTATGGCTACACCTTC.